These 16 T cell receptor beta chains came from one sample sequenced in a study of CD8 T cells in ankylosing spondylitis. TCRdb independently ran MiXCR on the 5' RACE reads; one entry per CDR3 protein. Of about 33,000 distinct CDR3 sequences in the sample, about 14% are singletons; the top ten hold approximately 35%. What was sequenced was blood. The receptors were sampled from a male donor with ankylosing spondylitis or in good health (not recorded which).

In this sample, this clonotype turned up a few times. The chain combines TRBV27 with TRBJ2-1, with 12 positions matching TRBD2. From germline, CDR1 is MNHEY and CDR2 SMNVEV (reference sequence). The CDR3 spans 15 residues. Losses at the gene ends were 5 bases for V and 10 bases for J; bases not matched to a gene: 9. The CDR3 nucleotides are TGTGCCAGCAGTCCGACTAGCGGGGGCTCGAGAGAGCAGTTCTTC. Translating gives CASSPTSGGSREQFF.

The chain carries TRBV29-1 and TRBJ2-2, with D perhaps TRBD1 or TRBD2 (6 bases each). There are 14 residues in the CDR3. In germline, CDR1 is SQVTM, CDR2 ANQGSEA. V lost 7 bases and J lost 2, with 14 bases in between. CDR3: CSARLGGNTGELFF. In DNA form, the CDR3 reads TGCAGCGCCCGACTAGGGGGAAACACCGGGGAGCTGTTTTTT.

The chain has TRBV20-1 and TRBJ2-5, with D uncertain. This CDR3 spans 14 amino acids. CDR1 and CDR2 from the germline V gene are DFQATT and SNEGSKA (reference sequence). CDR3 region: CGTSLAVNQETQYF. CDR3 sequence (DNA): TGCGGTACTTCGCTGGCGGTAAACCAAGAGACCCAGTACTTC.

This clonotype showed up many times. The chain couples TRBV20-1 to TRBJ2-1; possibly TRBD1 or TRBD2 for D (5 bases each). V was shortened by 6 bases and J by 6 bases, with 21 bases between the two germline ends. The V gene's germline CDR1 is DFQATT and CDR2 SNEGSKA (reference sequence). CDR3 size: 15 residues. The CDR3 protein is CSAQPSGTQGNEQFF. The CDR3 nucleotides read TGCAGTGCCCAACCTTCAGGGACCCAGGGCAATGAGCAGTTCTTC.

This clonotype was seen only a few times. CDR3 sequence (DNA): TGTGCCAGCAGCCAAGCAGGTTCCCCTTACAATGAGCAGTTCTTC. It encodes CASSQAGSPYNEQFF. The rearrangement links TRBV3-1 to TRBJ2-1, with unresolved D. Germline V CDR1 and CDR2: LGHDT, YNNKEL (reference sequence). The CDR3 extends over 15 amino acids. Trimming removed 1 base from V and 4 bases from J, with 11 bases in between.

The chain links TRBV4-1 to TRBJ2-1; 12 nucleotides agree with TRBD2. The CDR3 is made up of 15 amino acids. In germline, CDR1 is MGHRA, CDR2 YSYEKL. V gave up 6 bases and J gave up 5 bases; unmatched junction bases: 5. DNA of the CDR3: TGCGCCAGCAGTAGACTAGCGGGAGTCAACAATGAGCAGTTCTTC. Translation gives CASSRLAGVNNEQFF.

This clonotype was detected many times. V usage is TRBV6-4 and J usage is TRBJ2-3; D is uncertain. The V end lost 3 bases, the J end lost 2 bases, and 12 bases lay between the germline ends. The CDR3 spans 15 residues. Germline CDR1 and CDR2: MRHNA and SNTAGT. CDR3 nucleotides: TGTGCCAGCAGTGAAGGAAGGGAATACACAGATACGCAGTATTTT. This translates into CASSEGREYTDTQYF.

The table lists this clonotype with a few counts. The V call is TRBV3-1, the J call TRBJ2-5; D possibly corresponds to TRBD2 (6 bases). This CDR3 spans 13 amino acids. With 5 bases removed from V and 5 bases from J, the gap between germline ends came to 12 bases. The germline CDR1 and CDR2 sequences are LGHDT and YNNKEL (reference sequence). DNA for the CDR3: TGTGCCAGCAGCACCCGGAGGGTGGAGACCCAGTACTTC. Its translation: CASSTRRVETQYF.

V gene TRBV4-2 combines with J gene TRBJ1-4; no clear D. Germline CDR1 and CDR2: LGHNA and YNFKEQ. The V and J ends lost 0 bases and 7 bases respectively, with 12 bases between them. The CDR3 has 15 amino acids. The chain's CDR3 is CASSQEARSGEKLFF. The CDR3 DNA sequence: TGTGCCAGCAGCCAAGAGGCAAGGAGCGGTGAAAAACTGTTTTTT.

The chain recombines TRBV28 with TRBJ1-4; D possibly corresponds to TRBD1 (5 bases). V dropped 6 bases and J dropped 0 bases, with 17 bases sitting between them. CDR1 is MDHEN, CDR2 SYDVKM, per germline. The CDR3 spans 17 residues. CDR3 sequence (DNA): TGTGCCAGCAGGCTGGGAGTCATGGGGGCAACTAATGAAAAACTGTTTTTT. It translates to CASRLGVMGATNEKLFF. Supplemented by reference TRBV28 and TRBJ1-4, the full variable domain reads DVKVTQSSRYLVKRTGEKVFLECVQDMDHENMFWYRQDPGLGLRLIYFSYDVKMKEKGDIPEGYSVSREKKERFSLILESASTNQTSMYLCASRLGVMGATNEKLFFGSGTQLSVL.

This clonotype was picked up one time. The chain links TRBV7-8 to TRBJ2-2; TRBD2 matches at 7 bases. This CDR3 has 15 residues. CDR1 is SGHVS and CDR2 is FQNEAQ in the germline V gene. J gave up 7 bases and V 1 base, and 6 bases lay outside the gene matches. The CDR3 protein is CASSLGRRGNGELFF. Here the CDR3 DNA reads TGTGCCAGCAGCTTAGGGAGGCGGGGGAACGGGGAGCTGTTTTTT.

The chain couples TRBV15 to TRBJ1-1; D unclear. The germline gives CDR1 LNHNV, CDR2 YYDKDF (reference sequence). The CDR3 totals 14 residues. V lost 0 bases and J 5 bases, leaving 10 bases between the germline ends. In DNA form, the CDR3 reads TGTGCCACCAGCAGAGATCTGAGGGTAACTGAAGCTTTCTTT. Residues: CATSRDLRVTEAFF.

The chain recombines TRBV6-6 with TRBJ2-7; a weak D match, TRBD2 (6 bases). Between the trimmed V and J ends, which lost 0 bases and 7 bases, there was a span of 13 bases. Germline-derived CDR1 and CDR2 are MNHNY and SVGAGI (reference sequence). The CDR3 runs 14 residues. This chain's CDR3 is CASSYSVQGGEQYF. The CDR3 region has the DNA TGTGCCAGCAGTTACTCGGTTCAGGGAGGAGAGCAGTACTTC.

The rearrangement links TRBV4-1 to TRBJ1-2, with a weak D call TRBD1 (5 bases). The CDR3 has 15 residues. Germline assignment: CDR1 MGHRA and CDR2 YSYEKL. The V and J ends lost 0 bases and 4 bases respectively, with 12 bases between them. The CDR3 spells CASSQERGRTYGYTF. The CDR3 DNA sequence: TGCGCCAGCAGCCAAGAGAGGGGACGGACCTATGGCTACACCTTC.

The genes are TRBV29-1 and TRBJ2-1; a possible D gene is TRBD1 (6 bases). Between the trimmed V and J ends, which lost 2 bases and 10 bases, there was a span of 9 bases. CDR1 is SQVTM and CDR2 is ANQGSEA in the germline V gene. The CDR3 length is 11 residues. CDR3 in DNA: TGCAGCGTTGAAAACGGACAGGAGCAGTTCTTC. Its protein is CSVENGQEQFF.

The J gene is TRBJ2-7, the V gene TRBV5-1, with 9 nucleotides matching TRBD1. This CDR3 comprises 15 residues. Germline CDR1 and CDR2: SGHRS and YFSETQ. Losses at the gene ends were 0 bases for V and 3 bases for J; bases not matched to a gene: 4. CDR3 nucleotide sequence: TGCGCCAGCAGCTTGGCCCCGACAGGGGGCTACGAGCAGTACTTC. Amino acid sequence: CASSLAPTGGYEQYF.